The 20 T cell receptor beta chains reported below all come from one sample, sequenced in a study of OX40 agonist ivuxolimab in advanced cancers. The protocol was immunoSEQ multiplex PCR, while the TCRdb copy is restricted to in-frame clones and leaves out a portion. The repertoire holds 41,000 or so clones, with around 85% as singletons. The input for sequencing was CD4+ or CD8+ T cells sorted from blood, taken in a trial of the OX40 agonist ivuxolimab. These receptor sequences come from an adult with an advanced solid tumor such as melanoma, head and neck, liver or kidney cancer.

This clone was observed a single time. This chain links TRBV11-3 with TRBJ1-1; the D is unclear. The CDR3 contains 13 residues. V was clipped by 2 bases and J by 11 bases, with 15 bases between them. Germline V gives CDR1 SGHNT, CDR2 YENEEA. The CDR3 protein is CASSLLGPRVAFF. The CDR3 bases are TGTGCCAGCAGCTTATTAGGGCCCCGGGTGGCTTTCTTT.

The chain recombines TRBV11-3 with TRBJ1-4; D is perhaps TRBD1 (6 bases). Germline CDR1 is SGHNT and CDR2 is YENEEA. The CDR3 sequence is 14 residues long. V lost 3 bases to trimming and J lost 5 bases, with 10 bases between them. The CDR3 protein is CASSFRTANEKLFF. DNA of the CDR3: TGTGCCAGCAGCTTTCGGACAGCGAATGAAAAACTGTTTTTT.

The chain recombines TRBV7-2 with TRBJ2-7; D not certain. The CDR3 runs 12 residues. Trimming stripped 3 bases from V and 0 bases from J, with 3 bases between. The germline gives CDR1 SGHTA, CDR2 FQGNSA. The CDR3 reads CASSFDSYEQYF. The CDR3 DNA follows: TGTGCCAGCAGCTTCGACTCCTACGAGCAGTACTTC.

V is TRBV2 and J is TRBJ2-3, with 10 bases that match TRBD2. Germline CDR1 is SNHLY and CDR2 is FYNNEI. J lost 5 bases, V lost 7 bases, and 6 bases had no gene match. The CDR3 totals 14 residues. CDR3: CASKVAGGIDTQYF. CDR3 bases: TGTGCCAGCAAGGTAGCGGGAGGAATAGATACGCAGTATTTT. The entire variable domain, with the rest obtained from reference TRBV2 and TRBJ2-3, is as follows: EPEVTQTPSHQVTQMGQEVILRCVPISNHLYFYWYRQILGQKVEFLVSFYNNEISEKSEIFDDQFSVERPDGSNFTLKIRSTKLEDSAMYFCASKVAGGIDTQYFGPGTRLTVL.

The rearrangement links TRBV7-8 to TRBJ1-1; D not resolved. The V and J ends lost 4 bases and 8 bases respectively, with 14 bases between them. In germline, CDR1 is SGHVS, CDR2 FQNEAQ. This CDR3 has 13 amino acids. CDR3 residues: CASSSEASREAFF. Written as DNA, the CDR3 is TGTGCCAGCAGCTCCGAAGCAAGTAGGGAAGCTTTCTTT.

The CDR3 loop is CASSGRQGYYEQYF. CDR3 nucleotides: TGTGCCAGCAGTGGCCGACAGGGGTATTACGAGCAGTACTTC. This chain connects TRBV6-5 to TRBJ2-7, with 8 bases lining up with TRBD1. This CDR3 is built from 14 residues. V shed 5 bases and J 4 bases; nucleotides not matched to a gene: 7. The germline V gene encodes CDR1 MNHEY and CDR2 SVGAGI.

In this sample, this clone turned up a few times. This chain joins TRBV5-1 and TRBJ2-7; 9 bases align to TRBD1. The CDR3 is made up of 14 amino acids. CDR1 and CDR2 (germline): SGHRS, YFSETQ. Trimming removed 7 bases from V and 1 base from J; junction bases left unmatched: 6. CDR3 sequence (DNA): TGCGCCAGCCAAACCGGGACAGGGTCCTACGAGCAGTACTTC. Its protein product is CASQTGTGSYEQYF.

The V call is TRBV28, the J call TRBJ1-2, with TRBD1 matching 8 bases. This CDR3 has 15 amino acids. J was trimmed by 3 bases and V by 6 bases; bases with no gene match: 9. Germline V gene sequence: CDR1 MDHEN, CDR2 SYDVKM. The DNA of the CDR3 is TGTGCCAGCAGGGCCGGGGACAGGCCACACTATGGCTACACCTTC. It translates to CASRAGDRPHYGYTF.

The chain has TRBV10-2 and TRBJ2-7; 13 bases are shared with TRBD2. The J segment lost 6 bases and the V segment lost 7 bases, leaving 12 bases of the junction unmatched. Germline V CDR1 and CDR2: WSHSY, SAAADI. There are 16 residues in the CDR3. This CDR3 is CASKLAGGPRLSEQYF. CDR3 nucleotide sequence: TGCGCCAGCAAACTAGCGGGAGGGCCTAGGTTAAGCGAGCAGTACTTC.

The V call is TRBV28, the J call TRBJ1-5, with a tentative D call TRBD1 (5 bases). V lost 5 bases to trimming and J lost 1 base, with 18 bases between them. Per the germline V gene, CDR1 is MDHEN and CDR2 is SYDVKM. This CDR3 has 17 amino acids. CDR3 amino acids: CASSLGVRGFSNQPQHF. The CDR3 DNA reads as TGTGCCAGCAGTCTCGGAGTAAGGGGTTTCAGCAATCAGCCCCAGCATTTT.

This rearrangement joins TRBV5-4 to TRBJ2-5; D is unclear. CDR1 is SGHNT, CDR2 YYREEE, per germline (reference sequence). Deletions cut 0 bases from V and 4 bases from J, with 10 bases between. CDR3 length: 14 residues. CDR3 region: CASSLEQIGETQYF. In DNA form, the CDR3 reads TGTGCCAGCAGCTTGGAGCAGATTGGAGAGACCCAGTACTTC.

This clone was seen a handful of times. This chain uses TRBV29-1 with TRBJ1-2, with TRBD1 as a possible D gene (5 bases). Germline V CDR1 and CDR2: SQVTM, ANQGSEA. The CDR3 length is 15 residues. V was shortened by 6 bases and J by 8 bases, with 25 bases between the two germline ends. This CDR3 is CSVDHSGTSVSGYTF. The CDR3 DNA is TGCAGCGTGGACCACTCCGGGACCTCGGTTAGCGGCTACACCTTC.

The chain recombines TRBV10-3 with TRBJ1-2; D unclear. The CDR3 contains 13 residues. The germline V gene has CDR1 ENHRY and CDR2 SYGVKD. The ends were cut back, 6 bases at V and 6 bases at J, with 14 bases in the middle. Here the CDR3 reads CAIRVGATNGYTF. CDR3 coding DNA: TGTGCCATCAGGGTGGGAGCTACTAATGGCTACACCTTC.

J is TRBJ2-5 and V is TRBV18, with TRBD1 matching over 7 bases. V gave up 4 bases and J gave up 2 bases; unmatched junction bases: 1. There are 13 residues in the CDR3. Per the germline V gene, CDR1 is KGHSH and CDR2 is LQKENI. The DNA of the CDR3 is TGTGCCAGCTCACGGGGACAGCAAGAGACCCAGTACTTC. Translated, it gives CASSRGQQETQYF.

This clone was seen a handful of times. The CDR3 nucleotides read TGTGCCAGCAGTTTGCCGAACAGGGCCTCTGGAAACACCATATATTTT. Its translation is CASSLPNRASGNTIYF. The V and J genes are TRBV28 and TRBJ1-3, with D possibly matching TRBD1 (6 bases). The ends were cut back, 3 bases at V and 0 bases at J, with 12 bases in the middle. The CDR3 is 16 residues long. Germline CDR1 and CDR2: MDHEN and SYDVKM.

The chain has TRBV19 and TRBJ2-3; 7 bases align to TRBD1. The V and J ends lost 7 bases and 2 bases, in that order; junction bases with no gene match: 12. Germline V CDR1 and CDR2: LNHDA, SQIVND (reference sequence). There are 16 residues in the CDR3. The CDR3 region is CASTTWDRSSTDTQYF. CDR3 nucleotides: TGTGCCAGTACCACATGGGACAGAAGTTCCACAGATACGCAGTATTTT.

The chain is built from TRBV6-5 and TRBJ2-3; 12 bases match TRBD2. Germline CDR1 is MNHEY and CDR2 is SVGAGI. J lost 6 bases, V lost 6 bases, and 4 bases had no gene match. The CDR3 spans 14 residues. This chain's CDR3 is CASSRTSGTDTQYF. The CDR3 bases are TGTGCCAGCAGCAGGACTAGCGGGACGGATACGCAGTATTTT.

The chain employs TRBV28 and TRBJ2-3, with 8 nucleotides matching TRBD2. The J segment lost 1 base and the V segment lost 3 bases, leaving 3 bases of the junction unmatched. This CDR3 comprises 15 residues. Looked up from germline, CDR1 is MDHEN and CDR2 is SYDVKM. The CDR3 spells CASSFTGGRTDTQYF. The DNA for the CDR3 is TGTGCCAGCAGTTTTACGGGAGGGCGCACAGATACGCAGTATTTT.

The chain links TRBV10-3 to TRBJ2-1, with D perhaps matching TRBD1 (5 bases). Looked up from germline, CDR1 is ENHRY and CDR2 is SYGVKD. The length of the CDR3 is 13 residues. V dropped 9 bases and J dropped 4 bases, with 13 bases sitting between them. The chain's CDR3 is CAIGHVVYNEQFF. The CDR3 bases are TGTGCCATTGGACACGTGGTTTACAATGAGCAGTTCTTC.

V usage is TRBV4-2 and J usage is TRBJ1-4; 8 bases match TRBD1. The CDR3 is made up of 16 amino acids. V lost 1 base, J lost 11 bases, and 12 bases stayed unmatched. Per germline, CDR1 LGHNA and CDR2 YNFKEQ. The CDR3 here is CASSQGPGTGGGKLFF. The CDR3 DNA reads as TGTGCCAGCAGCCAAGGCCCCGGGACAGGCGGGGGGAAACTGTTTTTT.